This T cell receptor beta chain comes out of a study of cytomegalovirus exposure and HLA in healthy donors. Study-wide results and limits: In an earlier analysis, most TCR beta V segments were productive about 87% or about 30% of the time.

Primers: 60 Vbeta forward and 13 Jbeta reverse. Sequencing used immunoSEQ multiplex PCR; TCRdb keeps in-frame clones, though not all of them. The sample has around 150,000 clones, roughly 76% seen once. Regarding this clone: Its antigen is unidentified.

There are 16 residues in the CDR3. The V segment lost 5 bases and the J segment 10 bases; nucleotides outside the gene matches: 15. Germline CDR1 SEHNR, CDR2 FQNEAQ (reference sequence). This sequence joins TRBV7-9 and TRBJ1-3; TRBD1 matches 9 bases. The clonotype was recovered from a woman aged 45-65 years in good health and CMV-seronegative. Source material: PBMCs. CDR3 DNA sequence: TGTGCCAGCAGCCCCACGGGACAGGGATGGGGTAGGACCATATATTTT. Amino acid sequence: CASSPTGQGWGRTIYF.